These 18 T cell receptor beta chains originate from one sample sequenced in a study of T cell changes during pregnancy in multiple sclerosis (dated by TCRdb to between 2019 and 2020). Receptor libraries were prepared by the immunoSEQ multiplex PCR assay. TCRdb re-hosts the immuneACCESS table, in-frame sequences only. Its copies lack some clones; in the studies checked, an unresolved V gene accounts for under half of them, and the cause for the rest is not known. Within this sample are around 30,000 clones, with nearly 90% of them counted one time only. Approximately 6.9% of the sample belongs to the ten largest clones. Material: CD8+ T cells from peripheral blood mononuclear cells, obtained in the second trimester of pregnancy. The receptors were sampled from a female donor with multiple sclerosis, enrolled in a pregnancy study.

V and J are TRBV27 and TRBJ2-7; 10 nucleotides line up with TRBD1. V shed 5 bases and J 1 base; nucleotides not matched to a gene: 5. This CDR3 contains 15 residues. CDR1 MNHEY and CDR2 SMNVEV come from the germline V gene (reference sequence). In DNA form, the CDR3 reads TGTGCCAGCAGTGCGGGGACAGGGGTATCCTACGAGCAGTACTTC. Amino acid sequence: CASSAGTGVSYEQYF.

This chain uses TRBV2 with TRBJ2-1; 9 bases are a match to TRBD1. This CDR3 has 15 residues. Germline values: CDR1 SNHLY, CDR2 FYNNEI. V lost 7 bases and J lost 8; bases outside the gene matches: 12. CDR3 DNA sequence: TGTGCCAGCAAAACCGGGACAGGGAGTTTGGATGAGCAGTTCTTC. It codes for CASKTGTGSLDEQFF.

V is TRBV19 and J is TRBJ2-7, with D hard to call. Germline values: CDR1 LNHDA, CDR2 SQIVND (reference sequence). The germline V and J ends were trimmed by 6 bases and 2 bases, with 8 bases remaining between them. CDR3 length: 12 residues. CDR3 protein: CASSTAAYEQYF. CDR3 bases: TGTGCCAGTAGCACAGCCGCCTACGAGCAGTACTTC.

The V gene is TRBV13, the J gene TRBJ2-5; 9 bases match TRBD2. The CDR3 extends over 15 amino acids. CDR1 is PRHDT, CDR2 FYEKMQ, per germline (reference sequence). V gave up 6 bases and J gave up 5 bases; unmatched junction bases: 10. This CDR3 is CASSRTSEAEETQYF. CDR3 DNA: TGTGCCAGCAGTAGGACTAGCGAGGCTGAGGAGACCCAGTACTTC.

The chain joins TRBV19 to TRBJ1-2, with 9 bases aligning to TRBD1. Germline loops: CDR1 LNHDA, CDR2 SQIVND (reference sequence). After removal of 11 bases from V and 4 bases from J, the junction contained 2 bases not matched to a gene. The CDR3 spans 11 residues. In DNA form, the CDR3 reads TGTGCCGCGGGACAGGGCTATGGCTACACCTTC. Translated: CAAGQGYGYTF.

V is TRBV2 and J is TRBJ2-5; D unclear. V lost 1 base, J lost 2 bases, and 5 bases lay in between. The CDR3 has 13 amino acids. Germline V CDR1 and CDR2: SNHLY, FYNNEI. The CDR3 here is CASSEELQETQYF. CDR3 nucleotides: TGTGCCAGCAGTGAAGAGCTACAAGAGACCCAGTACTTC. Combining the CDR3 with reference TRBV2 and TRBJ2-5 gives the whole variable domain EPEVTQTPSHQVTQMGQEVILRCVPISNHLYFYWYRQILGQKVEFLVSFYNNEISEKSEIFDDQFSVERPDGSNFTLKIRSTKLEDSAMYFCASSEELQETQYFGPGTRLLVL.

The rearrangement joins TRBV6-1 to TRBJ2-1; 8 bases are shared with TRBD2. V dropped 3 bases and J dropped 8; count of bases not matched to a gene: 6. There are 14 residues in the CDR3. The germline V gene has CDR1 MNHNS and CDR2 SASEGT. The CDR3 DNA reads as TGTGCCAGCAGTGAGCGCGGGGGGTATGATGAGCAGTTCTTC. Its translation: CASSERGGYDEQFF.

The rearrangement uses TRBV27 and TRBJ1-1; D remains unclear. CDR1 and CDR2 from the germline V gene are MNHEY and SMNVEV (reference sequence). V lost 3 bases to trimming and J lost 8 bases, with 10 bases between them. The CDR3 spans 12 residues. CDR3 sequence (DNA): TGTGCCAGCAGTTTTCCGGGAAAAGAAGCTTTCTTT. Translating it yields CASSFPGKEAFF.

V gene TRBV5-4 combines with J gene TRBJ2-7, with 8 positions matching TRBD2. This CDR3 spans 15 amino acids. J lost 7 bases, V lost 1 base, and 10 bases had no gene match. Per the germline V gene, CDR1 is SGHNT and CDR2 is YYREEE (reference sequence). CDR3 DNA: TGTGCCAGCAGCTTGAGCTTCGGGGGGGAATGGGAGCAGTACTTC. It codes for CASSLSFGGEWEQYF.

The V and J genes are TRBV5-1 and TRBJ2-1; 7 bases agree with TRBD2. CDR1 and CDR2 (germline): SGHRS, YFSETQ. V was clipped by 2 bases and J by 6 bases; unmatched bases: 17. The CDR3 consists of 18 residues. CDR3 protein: CASSFDDSGLAALNEQFF. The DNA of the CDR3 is TGCGCCAGCAGCTTCGACGACTCGGGGCTAGCGGCCCTCAATGAGCAGTTCTTC.

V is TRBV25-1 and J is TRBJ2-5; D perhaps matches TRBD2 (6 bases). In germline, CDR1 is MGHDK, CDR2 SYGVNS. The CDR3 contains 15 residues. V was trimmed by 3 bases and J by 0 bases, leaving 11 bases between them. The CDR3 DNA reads TGTGCCAGCAGTGACTCAGGGACTCACCAAGAGACCCAGTACTTC. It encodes CASSDSGTHQETQYF.

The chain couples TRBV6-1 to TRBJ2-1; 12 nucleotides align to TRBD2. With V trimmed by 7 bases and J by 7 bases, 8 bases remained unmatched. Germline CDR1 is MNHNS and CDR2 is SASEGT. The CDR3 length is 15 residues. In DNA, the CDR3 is TGTGCCAGCACCAAACTAGCGGGAGGCCTTAATGAGCAGTTCTTC. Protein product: CASTKLAGGLNEQFF.

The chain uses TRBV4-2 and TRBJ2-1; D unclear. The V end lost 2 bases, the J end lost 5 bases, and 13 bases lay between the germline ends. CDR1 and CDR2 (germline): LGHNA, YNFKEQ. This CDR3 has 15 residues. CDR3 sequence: CASSQSLMSHNEQFF. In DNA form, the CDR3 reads TGTGCCAGCAGCCAATCCCTAATGTCCCACAATGAGCAGTTCTTC.

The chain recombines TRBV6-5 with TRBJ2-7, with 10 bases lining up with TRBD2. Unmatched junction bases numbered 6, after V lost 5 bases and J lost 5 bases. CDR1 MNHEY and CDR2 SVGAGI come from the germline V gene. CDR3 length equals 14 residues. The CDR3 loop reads CASSLAGVVDEQYF. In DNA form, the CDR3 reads TGTGCCAGCAGTCTAGCGGGAGTGGTCGACGAGCAGTACTTC.

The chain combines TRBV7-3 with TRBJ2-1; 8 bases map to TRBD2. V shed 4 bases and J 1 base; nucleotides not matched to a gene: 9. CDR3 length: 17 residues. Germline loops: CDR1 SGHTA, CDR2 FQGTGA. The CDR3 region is CASSSLGTSGSYNEQFF. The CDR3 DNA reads TGTGCCAGCAGCTCCCTCGGAACTAGCGGTTCCTACAATGAGCAGTTCTTC.

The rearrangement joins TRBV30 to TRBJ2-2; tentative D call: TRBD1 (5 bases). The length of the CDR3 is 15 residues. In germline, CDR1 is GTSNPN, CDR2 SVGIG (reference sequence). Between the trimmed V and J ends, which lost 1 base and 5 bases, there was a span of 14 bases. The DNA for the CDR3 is TGTGCCTGGAGTGAGTCGAACAGGTGGACCGGGGAGCTGTTTTTT. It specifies CAWSESNRWTGELFF.

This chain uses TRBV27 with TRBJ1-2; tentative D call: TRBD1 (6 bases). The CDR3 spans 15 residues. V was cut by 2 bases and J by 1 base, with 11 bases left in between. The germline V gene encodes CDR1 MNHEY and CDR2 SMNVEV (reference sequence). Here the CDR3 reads CASSLGRGGNYGYTF. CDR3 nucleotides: TGTGCCAGCAGTTTAGGCAGGGGCGGTAACTATGGCTACACCTTC.

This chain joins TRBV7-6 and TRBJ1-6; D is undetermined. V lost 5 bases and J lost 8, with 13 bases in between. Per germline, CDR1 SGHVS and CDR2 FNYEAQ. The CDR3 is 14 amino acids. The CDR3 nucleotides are TGTGCCAGCAGCGAGAGGGCAGTTCATTCACCCCTCCACTTT. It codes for CASSERAVHSPLHF.